This is a list of T cell receptor beta chains from one sample in a study of post-analysis software for immune sequencing data. TCRdb recomputed calls from the PCR reads with MiXCR, one row per CDR3 protein. The sample records 650,000 to 850,000 distinct CDR3 sequences, approximately 53% being singletons. Sequenced sample: blood. These receptors originate from a girl under 18 with multiple sclerosis. Each CDR3 is given with its conserved first and last residue. A D gene is named only where the DNA matches it firmly. Rows give clone size only sometimes, using once, few, many, or a class for an expanded clone.

DNA: TGTGCCAGCTCACCGATGGGAGCGGGTAACTATCAGCCCCAGCATTTT; CDR3: CASSPMGAGNYQPQHF; size: .; V: TRBV18; J: TRBJ1-5; D: .
DNA: TGTGCCAGCAGCGCCGGGATTGGGGTTATCTACGAGCAGTACTTC; CDR3: CASSAGIGVIYEQYF; size: .; V: TRBV9; J: TRBJ2-7; D: .
DNA: TGTGCCAGCAGCCAAGATTACAGGGGGTCCAAAAACATTCAGTACTTC; CDR3: CASSQDYRGSKNIQYF; size: .; V: TRBV14; J: TRBJ2-4; D: TRBD1
DNA: TGTGCCATCAGTGAGCCGGGACAGGATGACTACGAGCAGTACTTC; CDR3: CAISEPGQDDYEQYF; size: .; V: TRBV10-3; J: TRBJ2-7; D: TRBD1
DNA: TGCGCCAGCAGCCAAGTGGGAACGGGCACAGATACGCAGTATTTT; CDR3: CASSQVGTGTDTQYF; size: .; V: TRBV4-1; J: TRBJ2-3; D: .
DNA: TGCAGCGTTGGAAGGACAGGGGGCTACAATGAGCAGTTCTTC; CDR3: CSVGRTGGYNEQFF; size: few; V: TRBV29-1; J: TRBJ2-1; D: TRBD1
DNA: TGTGCCAGCAGCTTAACAGCGGAGTATGGCTACACCTTC; CDR3: CASSLTAEYGYTF; size: few; V: TRBV7-3; J: TRBJ1-2; D: .
DNA: TGCGCCAGCAGCTTGGAAGGGACGGGGAGTTTCGACGAGCAGTACTTC; CDR3: CASSLEGTGSFDEQYF; size: .; V: TRBV5-1; J: TRBJ2-7; D: .
DNA: TGTGCCAGCAGTCGTGCCCGACCCGTCTCCTACGAGCAGTACTTC; CDR3: CASSRARPVSYEQYF; size: .; V: TRBV6-1; J: TRBJ2-7; D: .
DNA: TGCAGCTTAACCGGGACATCCCTGGGCACAGATACGCAGTATTTT; CDR3: CSLTGTSLGTDTQYF; size: .; V: TRBV29-1; J: TRBJ2-3; D: .
DNA: TGCAGTGCTACCCGGACAGGGGGCTCCCCCTACGAGCAGTACTTC; CDR3: CSATRTGGSPYEQYF; size: .; V: TRBV20-1; J: TRBJ2-7; D: TRBD1
DNA: TGTGCCAGCAGTTACTCTTCAATGGGTGGCACTGAAGCTTTCTTT; CDR3: CASSYSSMGGTEAFF; size: .; V: TRBV6-5; J: TRBJ1-1; D: .
DNA: TGCGCCAGCAGAACCCTCACGGGACTGGGCTCCTACAATGAGCAGTTCTTC; CDR3: CASRTLTGLGSYNEQFF; size: .; V: TRBV5-1; J: TRBJ2-1; D: .
DNA: TGTGCCAGCAGCGGTGGACAGGGTCTAGCCAAAAACATTCAGTACTTC; CDR3: CASSGGQGLAKNIQYF; size: .; V: TRBV9; J: TRBJ2-4; D: TRBD1
DNA: TGCAGCGTTGAAGATCTGGCTAGCGGGGGTTCGATTGGGATTGAGCAGTTCTTC; CDR3: CSVEDLASGGSIGIEQFF; size: few; V: TRBV29-1; J: TRBJ2-1; D: TRBD2
DNA: TGTGCCAGCAGTTTAGTCGGGGGGCATGGCTACACCTTC; CDR3: CASSLVGGHGYTF; size: .; V: TRBV12-3/TRBV12-4; J: TRBJ1-2; D: .
DNA: TGCGCCAGCAGCTTGGTTCCGAAGGACTACGGTACGCAGTATTTT; CDR3: CASSLVPKDYGTQYF; size: few; V: TRBV5-1; J: TRBJ2-3; D: .
DNA: TGCAGTGCTAGCCTGGAGGGGAACACTGAAGCTTTCTTT; CDR3: CSASLEGNTEAFF; size: .; V: TRBV20-1; J: TRBJ1-1; D: .
DNA: TGTGCCAGCAGCAAGGGATTCCGAGTAGCGGGAGGGGGAGATACGCAGTATTTT; CDR3: CASSKGFRVAGGGDTQYF; size: .; V: TRBV11-2; J: TRBJ2-3; D: TRBD2
DNA: TGTGCCAGCAGCTTAGCGCTAGCGGGAGAGAGGGAGACCCAGTACTTC; CDR3: CASSLALAGERETQYF; size: few; V: TRBV7-9; J: TRBJ2-5; D: TRBD2
DNA: TGTGCCAGCAGCGACAGGGTATATGGCTACACCTTC; CDR3: CASSDRVYGYTF; size: .; V: TRBV28; J: TRBJ1-2; D: TRBD1
DNA: TGTGCCACCACCCCCATGCTAGACAATGAGCAGTTCTTC; CDR3: CATTPMLDNEQFF; size: .; V: TRBV15; J: TRBJ2-1; D: .
DNA: TGTGCCAGCAGCTTAGGGGGAATTAGGATTCAGTACTTC; CDR3: CASSLGGIRIQYF; size: .; V: TRBV7-2; J: TRBJ2-4; D: .
DNA: TGTGCCAGCCTCAAGACAGGGCTCTTCTCCTACGAGCAGTACTTC; CDR3: CASLKTGLFSYEQYF; size: .; V: TRBV6-6; J: TRBJ2-7; D: TRBD1
DNA: TGCAGCGTATCTTCGGACGTCCTAAGGGAGACCCAGTACTTC; CDR3: CSVSSDVLRETQYF; size: .; V: TRBV29-1; J: TRBJ2-5; D: .
DNA: TGCAGTGCCTGGACAGGGCTTCACGAGCAGTACTTC; CDR3: CSAWTGLHEQYF; size: once; V: TRBV20-1; J: TRBJ2-7; D: TRBD1
DNA: TGCAGCGTTGATTTCAGTGCTAACAATGAGCAGTTCTTC; CDR3: CSVDFSANNEQFF; size: few; V: TRBV29-1; J: TRBJ2-1; D: .
DNA: TGTGCCAGCAGCAACAGCAATGGCTACACCTTC; CDR3: CASSNSNGYTF; size: .; V: TRBV7-2; J: TRBJ1-2; D: .
DNA: TGTGCCAGCACGGACAGAGCCACAGATACGCAGTATTTT; CDR3: CASTDRATDTQYF; size: .; V: TRBV27; J: TRBJ2-3; D: .
DNA: TGTGCCAGCAGGTACACCGGGACTAGCGCCTACGAGCAGTACTTC; CDR3: CASRYTGTSAYEQYF; size: few; V: TRBV6-5; J: TRBJ2-7; D: TRBD2
DNA: TGTGCCAGCAGGTTGAGGGGTATACAAGAGACCCAGTACTTC; CDR3: CASRLRGIQETQYF; size: .; V: TRBV7-2; J: TRBJ2-5; D: .
DNA: TGTGCCAGCAGCGTATACAGGGGGCACGTCGAGCAGTACTTC; CDR3: CASSVYRGHVEQYF; size: .; V: TRBV14; J: TRBJ2-7; D: TRBD1
DNA: TGTGCCAGCTCACCCCTCGAGGGGGCCTACGAGCAGTACTTC; CDR3: CASSPLEGAYEQYF; size: .; V: TRBV18; J: TRBJ2-7; D: .
DNA: TGTGCCAGCAGCTTACCAGGGACAGGGTATGACTATGGCTACACCTTC; CDR3: CASSLPGTGYDYGYTF; size: .; V: TRBV11-2; J: TRBJ1-2; D: TRBD1
DNA: TGCGCCAGCAGCCTGGACTGGGACGTTTCCTACGAGCAGTACTTC; CDR3: CASSLDWDVSYEQYF; size: .; V: TRBV5-1; J: TRBJ2-7; D: .
DNA: TGCAGTGCTAGTGACGATTCCTATGGCTACACCTTC; CDR3: CSASDDSYGYTF; size: once; V: TRBV20-1; J: TRBJ1-2; D: .
DNA: TGCGCCAGCAGCTTGGCCCGGGACAGGGGTATGGGAAACATTCAGTACTTC; CDR3: CASSLARDRGMGNIQYF; size: .; V: TRBV5-1; J: TRBJ2-4; D: TRBD1
DNA: TGCAGCGTTAGTCTAGCAGGCTACGAGCAGTACTTC; CDR3: CSVSLAGYEQYF; size: .; V: TRBV29-1; J: TRBJ2-7; D: .
DNA: TGCAGCGTCCTGCGGATGGGAGACAATGAGCAGTTCTTC; CDR3: CSVLRMGDNEQFF; size: .; V: TRBV29-1; J: TRBJ2-1; D: .
DNA: TGTGCCAGCAGCTCACCGACAGGGGGTTACACTGAAGCTTTCTTT; CDR3: CASSSPTGGYTEAFF; size: once; V: TRBV28; J: TRBJ1-1; D: TRBD1
DNA: TGTGCCAGCAGTCCTTACAGGGGGGAGCAGTACTTC; CDR3: CASSPYRGEQYF; size: .; V: TRBV12-3/TRBV12-4; J: TRBJ2-7; D: TRBD1
DNA: TGTGCCAGCAGCTCGCGACAGGGAGATACGCAGTATTTT; CDR3: CASSSRQGDTQYF; size: .; V: TRBV7-2; J: TRBJ2-3; D: TRBD1
DNA: TGTGCCTGGAGTGTAGGTCGGAACGAGCAGTACTTC; CDR3: CAWSVGRNEQYF; size: few; V: TRBV30; J: TRBJ2-7; D: .
DNA: TGTGCCAGCAGTTTACCGGGACAGCAAGAGACCCAGTACTTC; CDR3: CASSLPGQQETQYF; size: .; V: TRBV12-3/TRBV12-4; J: TRBJ2-5; D: TRBD1
DNA: TGTGCCAGCAGCTTCGGGACTAGCAACAATGAGCAGTTCTTC; CDR3: CASSFGTSNNEQFF; size: few; V: TRBV7-8; J: TRBJ2-1; D: TRBD2
DNA: TGTGCCAGCAGTGCCTCGGCGGCCTACGAGCAGTACTTC; CDR3: CASSASAAYEQYF; size: few; V: TRBV12-3/TRBV12-4; J: TRBJ2-7; D: .
DNA: TGCAGCGTTAAGACAGGGGAGTCTGGGGCCAACGTCCTGACTTTC; CDR3: CSVKTGESGANVLTF; size: .; V: TRBV29-1; J: TRBJ2-6; D: TRBD1
DNA: TGTGCCAGCAGTTCCCCCACAGGGTCGGCCCTCCACTTT; CDR3: CASSSPTGSALHF; size: .; V: TRBV6-1; J: TRBJ1-6; D: .
DNA: TGTGCCAGCAGCCAAGATAGCGGAGGGCACACTGAAGCTTTCTTT; CDR3: CASSQDSGGHTEAFF; size: .; V: TRBV14; J: TRBJ1-1; D: .
DNA: TGCGCCAGCAGCCAAGATACAGGCCCGAGCTCCTACGAGCAGTACTTC; CDR3: CASSQDTGPSSYEQYF; size: few; V: TRBV4-1; J: TRBJ2-7; D: .
DNA: TGTGCCATCAGTTCCGCCCCCGAATTCTACGAGCAGTACTTC; CDR3: CAISSAPEFYEQYF; size: .; V: TRBV10-3; J: TRBJ2-7; D: .
DNA: TGTGCCAGCGGCAGGGCTGGCTATGGCTACACCTTC; CDR3: CASGRAGYGYTF; size: .; V: TRBV6-5; J: TRBJ1-2; D: .
DNA: TGCAGTGCTAGAGCCCCGCAGGGTTCCTACGAGCAGTACTTC; CDR3: CSARAPQGSYEQYF; size: few; V: TRBV20-1; J: TRBJ2-7; D: .
DNA: TGCAGTGCTGTGCGGGTTCGAGGACAGGGGGCTAGACCGAACTATGGCTACACCTTC; CDR3: CSAVRVRGQGARPNYGYTF; size: .; V: TRBV20-1; J: TRBJ1-2; D: TRBD1
DNA: TGTGCCAGCAGTCCCACAGGGGTTACGAATGAGCAGTTCTTC; CDR3: CASSPTGVTNEQFF; size: .; V: TRBV12-3/TRBV12-4; J: TRBJ2-1; D: TRBD1
DNA: TGCGCCAGCAGCTTAAACACGGCCTACGAGCAGTACTTC; CDR3: CASSLNTAYEQYF; size: .; V: TRBV5-1; J: TRBJ2-7; D: .
DNA: TGCAGTGCTAGCGGGGGGACCTACGAGCAGTACTTC; CDR3: CSASGGTYEQYF; size: many; V: TRBV20-1; J: TRBJ2-7; D: TRBD2
DNA: TGTGCCAGCGGGGACAGGGGAAGGGGCAACATTCAGTACTTC; CDR3: CASGDRGRGNIQYF; size: .; V: TRBV7-9; J: TRBJ2-4; D: TRBD1
DNA: TGCGCCAGCAGGAAAGACAGGGGGGTCACTGGGGCCAACGTCCTGACTTTC; CDR3: CASRKDRGVTGANVLTF; size: .; V: TRBV2; J: TRBJ2-6; D: TRBD1